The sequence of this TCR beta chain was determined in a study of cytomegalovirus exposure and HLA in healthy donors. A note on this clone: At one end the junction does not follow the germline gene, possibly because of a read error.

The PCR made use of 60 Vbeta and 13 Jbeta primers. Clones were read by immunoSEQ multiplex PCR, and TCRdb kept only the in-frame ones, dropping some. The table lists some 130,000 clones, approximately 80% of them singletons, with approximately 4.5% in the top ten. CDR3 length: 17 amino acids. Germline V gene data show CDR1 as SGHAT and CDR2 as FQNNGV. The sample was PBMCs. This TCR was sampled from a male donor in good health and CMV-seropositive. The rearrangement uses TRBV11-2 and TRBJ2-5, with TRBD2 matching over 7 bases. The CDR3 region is CASSLEPSGVWQGTQYF. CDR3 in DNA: TGTGCCAGCAGCTTAGAGCCCAGCGGGGTGTGGCAAGGGACCCAGTACTTC.